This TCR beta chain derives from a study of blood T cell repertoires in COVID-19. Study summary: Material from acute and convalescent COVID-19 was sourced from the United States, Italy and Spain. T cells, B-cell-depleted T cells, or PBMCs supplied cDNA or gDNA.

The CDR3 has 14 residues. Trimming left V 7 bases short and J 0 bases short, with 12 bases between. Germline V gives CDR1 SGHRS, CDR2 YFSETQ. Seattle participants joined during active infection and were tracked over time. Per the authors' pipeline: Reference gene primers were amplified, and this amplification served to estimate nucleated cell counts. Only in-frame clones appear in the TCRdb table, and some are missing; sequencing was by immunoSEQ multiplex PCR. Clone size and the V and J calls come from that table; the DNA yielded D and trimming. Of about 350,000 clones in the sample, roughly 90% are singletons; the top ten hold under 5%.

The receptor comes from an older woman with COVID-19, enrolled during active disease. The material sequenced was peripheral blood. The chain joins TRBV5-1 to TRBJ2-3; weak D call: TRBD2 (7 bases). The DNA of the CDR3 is TGCGCCAGCGGGGCGGGGGCTAGCACAGATACGCAGTATTTT. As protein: CASGAGASTDTQYF.